The entry below describes one T cell receptor beta chain. Its specificity is not known. Treatment specified: roughly 19 received Ad26.COV2.S at low or high dose, single or two shots; 5 received placebo; per-sample allocation not given. Day 63 after the first injection of vaccine or placebo was the sampling time. It was Wuhan-strain SARS-CoV-2 spike that the Ad26 vaccine vector expressed. The source of the sample is a study of Ad26.COV2.S vaccination and SARS-CoV-2 variants. For the study at large: Participant was drawn from the COV1001 Ad26.COV2.S trial arm. Study results and caveats: Post-vaccination spike-specific CD8+ and CD4+ T cell responses reportedly had substantial breadth.

TCRdb keeps only in-frame clones here, not all; method: immunoSEQ multiplex PCR. The sample yields 440,000 or so clones, 90% seen once. CDR3 length equals 14 residues. Germline V CDR1 and CDR2: SGHRS, YFSETQ. V lost 0 bases and J 3 bases, leaving 9 bases between the germline ends. The chain recombines TRBV5-1 with TRBJ2-5; D perhaps matches TRBD2 (5 bases). The source of this sequence is a person between 18 and 65 years old who received the Ad26.COV2.S COVID-19 vaccine or a placebo. Sequences were derived from peripheral blood, sampled in a trial of Ad26.COV2.S vaccine versus placebo. CDR3 loop: CASSLGSGKETQYF. As DNA, the CDR3 is TGCGCCAGCAGCTTGGGTTCGGGAAAAGAGACCCAGTACTTC.